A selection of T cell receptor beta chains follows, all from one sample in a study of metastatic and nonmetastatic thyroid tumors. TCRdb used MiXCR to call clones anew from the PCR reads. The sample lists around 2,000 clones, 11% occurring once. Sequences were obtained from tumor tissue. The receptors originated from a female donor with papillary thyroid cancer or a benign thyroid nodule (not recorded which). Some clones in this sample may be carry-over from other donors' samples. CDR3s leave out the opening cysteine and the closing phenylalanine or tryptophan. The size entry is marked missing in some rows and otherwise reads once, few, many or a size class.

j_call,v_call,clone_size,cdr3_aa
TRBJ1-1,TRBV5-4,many,ASSSGKNTEAF
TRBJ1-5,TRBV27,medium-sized,ASSFGGLDQPQH
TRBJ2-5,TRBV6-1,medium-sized,ASSTTVVAQY
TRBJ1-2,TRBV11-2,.,ASSLGSGYYGYT
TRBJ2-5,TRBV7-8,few,ASSLWNIRGGGTQY
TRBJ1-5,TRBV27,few,ASSLAAGQGSNQPQH
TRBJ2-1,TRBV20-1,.,SANRDRGNNYNEQF
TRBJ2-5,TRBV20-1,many,SAGEVVAGVPETQY
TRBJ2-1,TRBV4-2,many,ASSQEGTSGYNKQF
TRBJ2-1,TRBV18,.,ASSPPAKRGKPSYNEQF
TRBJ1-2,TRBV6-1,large,ASSLPPGQGGGYT
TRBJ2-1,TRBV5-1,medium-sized,ASSVRGGDEQF
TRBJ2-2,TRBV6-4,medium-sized,ASSAASGVTGELF
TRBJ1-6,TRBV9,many,ASSARDRYNSPLH
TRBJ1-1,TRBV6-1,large,ASSFGGTSTEAF
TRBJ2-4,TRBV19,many,ASSTNDEVNIQY
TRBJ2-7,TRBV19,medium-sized,ASQGGDGVSYEQY
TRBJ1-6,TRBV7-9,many,ASSLEPGAYSPLH
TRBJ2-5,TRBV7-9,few,ASRPYDTSRGQETQY
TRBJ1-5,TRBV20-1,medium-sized,SAGGRGQPQH
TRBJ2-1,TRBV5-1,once,ASTGTGYNEQF
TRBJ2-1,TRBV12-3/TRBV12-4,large,ASSTTGEYGNEQF
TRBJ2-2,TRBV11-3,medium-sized,ASSYGTVNTGELF
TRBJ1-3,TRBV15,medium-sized,ATSKVRQAPSGNTIY
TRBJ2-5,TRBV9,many,ASSAGTGRQETQY
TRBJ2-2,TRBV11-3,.,ASPCGGLTGELF
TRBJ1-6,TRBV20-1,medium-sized,SASPGTGNSPLH
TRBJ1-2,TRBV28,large,ASSETGFYGYT
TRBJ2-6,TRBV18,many,ASSPKTGYSGANVLT
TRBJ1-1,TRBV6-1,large,ASSEAQRRAF
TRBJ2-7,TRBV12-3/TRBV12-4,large,ASSFLDYEQY
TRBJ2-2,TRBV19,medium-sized,ASSPLDRNTGELF
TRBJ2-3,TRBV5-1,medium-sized,ASSEGSRTDTQY
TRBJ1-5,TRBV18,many,ASSPLLGRGRSGNQPQH
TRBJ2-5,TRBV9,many,ASSARTSGGQETQY
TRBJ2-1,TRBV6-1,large,ASSEASPANEQF
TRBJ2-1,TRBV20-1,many,SARDSGRGSHEQF
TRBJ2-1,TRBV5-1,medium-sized,ASSPGTSSFEQF
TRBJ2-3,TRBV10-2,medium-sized,ASSESRSTDTQY
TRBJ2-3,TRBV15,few,ATRSRTREQSDTQY
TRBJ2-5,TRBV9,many,ASSPPTDQETQY
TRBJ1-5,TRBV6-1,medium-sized,ASNKDPFGNQPQH
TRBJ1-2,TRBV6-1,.,ASSEDGTATYGYT
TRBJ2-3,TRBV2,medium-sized,ASHGGSLGADTQY
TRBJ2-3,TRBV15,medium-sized,ATSSRTSEQSDTQY
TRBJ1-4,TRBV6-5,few,ASSYSFWTGNEKLF
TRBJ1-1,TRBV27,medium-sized,ASSHTTGGTEAF
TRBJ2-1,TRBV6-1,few,ANSEASPSNEQF
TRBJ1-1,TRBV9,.,ASSVSRDYTESF
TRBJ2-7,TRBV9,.,ASSVGQGRRQH
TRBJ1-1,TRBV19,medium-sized,ASSIGGNTEAF
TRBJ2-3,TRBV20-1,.,SAGLAGLTDTQY
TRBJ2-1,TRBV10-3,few,AISESVASLSDEQF
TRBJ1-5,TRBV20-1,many,SAPTDYNQPQH
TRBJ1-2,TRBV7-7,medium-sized,ASSPLAGLGGYT
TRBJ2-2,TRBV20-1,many,SARDLIAGGYTGELF
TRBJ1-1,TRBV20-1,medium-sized,SATGGVTGAF
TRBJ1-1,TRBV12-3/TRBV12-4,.,ASSLLSIINTEAF
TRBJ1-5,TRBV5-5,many,ASSLGRTAQYSNQPQH
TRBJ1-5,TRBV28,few,ASRGAAETQH